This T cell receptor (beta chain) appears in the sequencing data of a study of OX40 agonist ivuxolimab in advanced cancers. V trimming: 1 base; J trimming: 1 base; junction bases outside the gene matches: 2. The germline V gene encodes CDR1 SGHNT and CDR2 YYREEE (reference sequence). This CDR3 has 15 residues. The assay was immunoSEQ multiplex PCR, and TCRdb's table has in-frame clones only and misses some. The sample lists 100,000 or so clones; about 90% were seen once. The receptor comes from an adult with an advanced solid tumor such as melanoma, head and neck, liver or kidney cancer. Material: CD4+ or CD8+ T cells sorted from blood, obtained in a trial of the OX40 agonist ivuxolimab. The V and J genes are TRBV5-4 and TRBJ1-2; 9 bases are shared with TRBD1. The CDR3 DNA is TGTGCCAGCAGCTTGACAGGGGGCGGTAACTATGGCTACACCTTC. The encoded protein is CASSLTGGGNYGYTF.